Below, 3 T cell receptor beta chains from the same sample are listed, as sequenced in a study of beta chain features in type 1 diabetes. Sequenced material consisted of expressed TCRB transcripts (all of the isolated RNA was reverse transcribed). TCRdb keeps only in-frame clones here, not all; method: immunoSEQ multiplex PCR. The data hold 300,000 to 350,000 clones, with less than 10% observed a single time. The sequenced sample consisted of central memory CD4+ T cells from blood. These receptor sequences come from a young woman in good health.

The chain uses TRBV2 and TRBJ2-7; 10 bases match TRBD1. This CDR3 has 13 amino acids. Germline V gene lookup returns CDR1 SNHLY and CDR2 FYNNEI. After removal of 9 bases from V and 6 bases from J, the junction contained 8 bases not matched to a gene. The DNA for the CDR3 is TGTGCCAGTTCCAGACAGGGGGCTCTCGAGCAGTACTTC. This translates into CASSRQGALEQYF.

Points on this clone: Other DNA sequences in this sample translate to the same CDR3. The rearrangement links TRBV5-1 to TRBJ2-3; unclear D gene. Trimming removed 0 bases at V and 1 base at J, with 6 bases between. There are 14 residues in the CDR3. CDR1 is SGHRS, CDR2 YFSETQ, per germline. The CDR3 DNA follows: TGCGCCAGCAGCTTGGAGCCCCGCACAGATACGCAGTATTTT. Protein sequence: CASSLEPRTDTQYF.

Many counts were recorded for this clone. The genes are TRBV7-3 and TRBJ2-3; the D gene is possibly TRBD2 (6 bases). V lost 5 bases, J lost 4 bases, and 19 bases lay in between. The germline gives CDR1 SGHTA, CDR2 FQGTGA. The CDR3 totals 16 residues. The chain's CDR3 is CASSLGLTGGPDTQYF. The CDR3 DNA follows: TGTGCCAGCAGCCTAGGACTCACCGGGGGTCCAGATACGCAGTATTTT.